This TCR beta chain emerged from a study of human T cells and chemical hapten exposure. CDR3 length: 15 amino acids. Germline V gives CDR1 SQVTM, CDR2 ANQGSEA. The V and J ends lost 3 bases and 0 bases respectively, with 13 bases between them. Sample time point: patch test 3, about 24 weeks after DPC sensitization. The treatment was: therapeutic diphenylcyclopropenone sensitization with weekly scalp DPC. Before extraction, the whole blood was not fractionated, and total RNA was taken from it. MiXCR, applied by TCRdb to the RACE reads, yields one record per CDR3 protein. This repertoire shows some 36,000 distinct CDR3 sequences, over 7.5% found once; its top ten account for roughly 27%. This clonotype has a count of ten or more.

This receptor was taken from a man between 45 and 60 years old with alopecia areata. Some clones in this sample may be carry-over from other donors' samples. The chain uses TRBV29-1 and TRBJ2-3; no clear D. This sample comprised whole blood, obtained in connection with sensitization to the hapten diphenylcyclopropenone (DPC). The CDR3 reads CSVEKVGDSTDTQYF. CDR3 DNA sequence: TGCAGCGTTGAGAAGGTCGGCGATAGCACAGATACGCAGTATTTT.